This T cell receptor (beta chain) originates from a study of blood T cell repertoires in COVID-19. Study-wide context: From the United States, Italy and Spain came samples of acute and convalescent COVID-19. The analysed material was cDNA or gDNA that came from T cells, B-cell-depleted T cells, or PBMCs.

The CDR3 covers 14 residues. Germline V gene sequence: CDR1 LNHDA, CDR2 SQIVND (reference sequence). The V end lost 3 bases, the J end lost 4 bases, and 10 bases lay between the germline ends. In the original processing: Reference gene primer amplification gave nucleated cell count estimates. Only in-frame clones appear in the TCRdb table, and some are missing; sequencing was by immunoSEQ multiplex PCR. The DNA gave D and trimming, while V, J and clone size come from that table. This sample has under 200,000 clones; more than 75% occur once, and the top ten carry about 2%. V gene TRBV19 combines with J gene TRBJ1-3; no definite D call. The specimen sequenced was peripheral blood. The TCR sequence derives from a man aged 18 to 29 with acute or convalescent COVID-19. Here the CDR3 reads CASSISGSGNTIYF. CDR3 coding DNA: TGTGCCAGTAGTATTTCGGGGTCCGGAAACACCATATATTTT.